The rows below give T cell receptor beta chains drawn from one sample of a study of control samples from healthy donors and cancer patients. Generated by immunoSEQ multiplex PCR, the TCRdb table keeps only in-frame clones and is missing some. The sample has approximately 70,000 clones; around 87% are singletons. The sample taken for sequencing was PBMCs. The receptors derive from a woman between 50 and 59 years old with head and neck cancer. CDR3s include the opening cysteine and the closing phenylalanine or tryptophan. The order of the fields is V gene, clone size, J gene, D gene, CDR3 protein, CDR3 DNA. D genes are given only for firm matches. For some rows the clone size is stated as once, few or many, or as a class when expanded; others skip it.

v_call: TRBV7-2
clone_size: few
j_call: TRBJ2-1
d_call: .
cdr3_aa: CASSLRGSSYNEQFF
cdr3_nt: TGTGCCAGCAGCTTGAGGGGTAGCTCCTACAATGAGCAGTTCTTC

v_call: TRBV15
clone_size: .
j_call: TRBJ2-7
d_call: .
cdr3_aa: CATSRGKGTYEQYF
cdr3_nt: TGTGCCACCAGCAGAGGAAAGGGTACCTACGAGCAGTACTTC

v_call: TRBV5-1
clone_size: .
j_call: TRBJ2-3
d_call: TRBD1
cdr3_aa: CASSLTGQGSGDTQYF
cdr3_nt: TGCGCCAGCAGCTTGACTGGACAGGGGTCAGGTGATACGCAGTATTTT

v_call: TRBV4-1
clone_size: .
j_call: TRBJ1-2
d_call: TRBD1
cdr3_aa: CASSQDHFGTGKFYGYTF
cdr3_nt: TGCGCCAGCAGCCAAGATCATTTCGGGACAGGCAAATTTTATGGCTACACCTTC

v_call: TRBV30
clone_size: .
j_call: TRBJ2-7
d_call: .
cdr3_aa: CAWGFGRVEQYF
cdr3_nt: TGTGCCTGGGGGTTTGGACGGGTCGAGCAGTACTTC

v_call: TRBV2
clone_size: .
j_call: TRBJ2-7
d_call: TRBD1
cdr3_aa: CASIAGTGDEQYF
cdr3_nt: TGTGCCAGCATCGCCGGGACAGGGGACGAGCAGTACTTC

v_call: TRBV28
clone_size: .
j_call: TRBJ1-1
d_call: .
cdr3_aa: CASRTGAGNTEAFF
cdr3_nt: TGTGCCAGCAGAACGGGGGCGGGAAACACTGAAGCTTTCTTT

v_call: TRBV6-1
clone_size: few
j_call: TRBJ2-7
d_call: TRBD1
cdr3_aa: CASSEQDRFSYEQYF
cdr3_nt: TGTGCCAGCAGTGAACAGGACAGGTTCTCCTACGAGCAGTACTTC

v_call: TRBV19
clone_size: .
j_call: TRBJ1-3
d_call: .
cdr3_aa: CASSTARKADSGNTIYF
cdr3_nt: TGTGCCAGTAGTACCGCTCGGAAGGCAGACTCTGGAAACACCATATATTTT

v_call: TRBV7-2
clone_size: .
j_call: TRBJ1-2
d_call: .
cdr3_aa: CASSLDSAPNYGYTF
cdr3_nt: TGTGCCAGCAGCTTAGACTCAGCTCCTAACTATGGCTACACCTTC

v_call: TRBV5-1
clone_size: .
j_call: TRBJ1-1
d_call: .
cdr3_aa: CASSYRALNTEAFF
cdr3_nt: TGCGCCAGCAGTTACAGGGCCCTGAACACTGAAGCTTTCTTT

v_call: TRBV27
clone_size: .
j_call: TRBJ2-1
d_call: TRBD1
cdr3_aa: CASSHYRGPGGNEQFF
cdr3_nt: TGTGCCAGCAGTCATTACAGGGGGCCCGGGGGTAATGAGCAGTTCTTC

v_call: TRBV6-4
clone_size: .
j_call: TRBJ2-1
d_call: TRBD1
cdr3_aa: CASSPTGSYNEQFF
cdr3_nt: TGTGCCAGCAGCCCGACAGGGTCCTACAATGAGCAGTTCTTC

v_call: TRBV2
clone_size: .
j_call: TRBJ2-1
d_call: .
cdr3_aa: CARTNSPFRYNEQFF
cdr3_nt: TGTGCCAGGACGAACAGCCCCTTTCGGTACAATGAGCAGTTCTTC

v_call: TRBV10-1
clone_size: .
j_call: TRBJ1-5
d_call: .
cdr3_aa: CASTQGIQPQHF
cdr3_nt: TGCGCCAGCACCCAGGGCATTCAGCCCCAGCATTTT

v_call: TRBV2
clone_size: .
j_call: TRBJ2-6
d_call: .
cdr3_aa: CASSDSIRPGANVLTF
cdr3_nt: TGTGCCAGCAGTGATAGTATCAGACCTGGGGCCAACGTCCTGACTTTC

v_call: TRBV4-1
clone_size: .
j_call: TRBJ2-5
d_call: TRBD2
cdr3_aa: CASSHPGLAGEETQYF
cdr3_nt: TGCGCCAGCAGCCATCCGGGACTAGCGGGGGAAGAGACCCAGTACTTC

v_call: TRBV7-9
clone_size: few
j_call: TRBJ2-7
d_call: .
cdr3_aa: CASSPSPGAEQYF
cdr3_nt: TGTGCCAGCAGCCCCTCGCCCGGGGCCGAGCAGTACTTC

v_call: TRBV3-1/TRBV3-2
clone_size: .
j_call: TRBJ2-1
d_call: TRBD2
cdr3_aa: CASSQGAGAFNEQFF
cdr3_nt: TGTGCCAGCAGCCAAGGAGCGGGGGCCTTCAATGAGCAGTTCTTC

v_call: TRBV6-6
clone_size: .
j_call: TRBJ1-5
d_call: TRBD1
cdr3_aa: CASAAVGQGGQPQHF
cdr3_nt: TGTGCCAGCGCGGCCGTAGGACAGGGGGGGCAGCCCCAGCATTTT

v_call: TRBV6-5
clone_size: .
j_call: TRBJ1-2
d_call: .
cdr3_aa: CASNRDTISYGYTF
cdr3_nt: TGTGCCAGCAACCGGGACACTATCTCCTATGGCTACACCTTC

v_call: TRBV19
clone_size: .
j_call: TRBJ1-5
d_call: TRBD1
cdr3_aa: CASTPATRLGTGDNQPQHF
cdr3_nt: TGTGCCAGTACCCCCGCCACAAGGCTGGGGACAGGGGACAATCAGCCCCAGCATTTT

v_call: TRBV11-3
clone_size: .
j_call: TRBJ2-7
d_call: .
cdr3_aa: CASPTYEQYF
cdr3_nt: TGTGCCAGTCCGACCTACGAGCAGTACTTC

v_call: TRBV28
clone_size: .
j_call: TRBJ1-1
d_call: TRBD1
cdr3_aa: CASSSSGTGARNTEAFF
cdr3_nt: TGTGCCAGCAGTTCATCAGGGACAGGGGCCAGGAACACTGAAGCTTTCTTT

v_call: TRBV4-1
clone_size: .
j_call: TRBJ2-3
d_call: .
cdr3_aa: CASSQDPWGSDTQYF
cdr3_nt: TGCGCCAGCAGCCAAGATCCGTGGGGGTCAGATACGCAGTATTTT

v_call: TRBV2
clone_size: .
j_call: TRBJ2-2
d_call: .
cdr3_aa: CASSGTYNTGELFF
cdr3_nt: TGTGCCAGCTCAGGGACTTATAACACCGGGGAGCTGTTTTTT

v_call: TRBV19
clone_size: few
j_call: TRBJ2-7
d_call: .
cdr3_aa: CASRAHASHEQYF
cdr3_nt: TGTGCCAGTAGGGCACACGCTTCCCACGAGCAGTACTTC

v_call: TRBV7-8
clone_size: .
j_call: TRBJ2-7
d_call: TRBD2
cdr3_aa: CASSLEAGSYEQYF
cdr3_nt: TGTGCCAGCAGCTTAGAAGCGGGGAGCTACGAGCAGTACTTC

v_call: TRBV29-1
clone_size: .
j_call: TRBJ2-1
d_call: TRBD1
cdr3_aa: CSVSGTVTLYNEQFF
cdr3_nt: TGCAGCGTATCCGGGACAGTCACTTTGTACAATGAGCAGTTCTTC

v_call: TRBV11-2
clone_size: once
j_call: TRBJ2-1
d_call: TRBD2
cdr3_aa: CASSPGGASIAYNEQFF
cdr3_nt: TGTGCCAGCAGCCCCGGGGGGGCCTCTATCGCCTACAATGAGCAGTTCTTC

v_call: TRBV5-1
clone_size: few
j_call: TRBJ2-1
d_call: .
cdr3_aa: CASSLGVTDYNEQFF
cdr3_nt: TGCGCCAGCAGCTTGGGGGTCACCGATTACAATGAGCAGTTCTTC

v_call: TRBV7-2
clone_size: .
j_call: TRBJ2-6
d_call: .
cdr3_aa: CASSLQGRGSGANVLTF
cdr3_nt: TGTGCCAGCAGCTTACAAGGCAGGGGCTCTGGGGCCAACGTCCTGACTTTC

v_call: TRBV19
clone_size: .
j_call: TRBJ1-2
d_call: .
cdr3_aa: CASSPPGVPDYGYTF
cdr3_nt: TGTGCCAGTAGCCCTCCGGGGGTCCCGGACTATGGCTACACCTTC

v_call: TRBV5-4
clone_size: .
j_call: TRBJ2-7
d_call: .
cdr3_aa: CASSLGGPISYEQYF
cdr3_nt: TGTGCCAGCAGCTTGGGGGGACCGATATCTTACGAGCAGTACTTC

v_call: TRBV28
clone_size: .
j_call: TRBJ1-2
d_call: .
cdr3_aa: CASRRQLYGYTF
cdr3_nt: TGTGCCAGCAGGAGGCAGCTCTATGGCTACACCTTC

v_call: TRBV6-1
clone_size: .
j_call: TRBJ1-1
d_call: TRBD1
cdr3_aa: CASSEGYARGSTTEAFF
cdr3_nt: TGTGCCAGCAGTGAAGGCTATGCCAGGGGGTCTACGACTGAAGCTTTCTTT

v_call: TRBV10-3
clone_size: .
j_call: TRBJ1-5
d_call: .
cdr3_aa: CATQGSNQPQHF
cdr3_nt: TGTGCCACCCAGGGGAGCAATCAGCCCCAGCATTTT

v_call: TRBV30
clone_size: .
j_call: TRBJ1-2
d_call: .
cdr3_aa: CAWNQKGLGYGYTF
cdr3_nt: TGTGCCTGGAACCAAAAGGGGTTGGGGTATGGCTACACCTTC

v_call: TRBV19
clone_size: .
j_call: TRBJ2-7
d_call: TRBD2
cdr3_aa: CASSTAGGGKYEQYF
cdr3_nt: TGTGCCAGTAGTACCGCGGGCGGGGGAAAATACGAGCAGTACTTC

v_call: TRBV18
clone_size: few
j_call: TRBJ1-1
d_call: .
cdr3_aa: CASSPLFPEAFF
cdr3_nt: TGTGCCAGCTCACCACTATTCCCTGAAGCTTTCTTT

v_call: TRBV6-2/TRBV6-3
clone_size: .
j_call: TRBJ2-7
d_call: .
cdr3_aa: CASSPVMASRGAQYF
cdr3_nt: TGTGCCAGCAGCCCCGTTATGGCCAGTCGGGGCGCGCAGTACTTC

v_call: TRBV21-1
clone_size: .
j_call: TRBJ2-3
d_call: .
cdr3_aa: CAGGLAGGLGTDTQYF
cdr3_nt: TGTGCCGGAGGACTAGCGGGGGGGCTCGGCACAGATACGCAGTATTTT

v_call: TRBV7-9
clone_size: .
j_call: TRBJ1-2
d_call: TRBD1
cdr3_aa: CASSLSTGTYLYYGYTF
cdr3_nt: TGTGCCAGCAGCTTGTCGACAGGGACCTACCTCTACTATGGCTACACCTTC